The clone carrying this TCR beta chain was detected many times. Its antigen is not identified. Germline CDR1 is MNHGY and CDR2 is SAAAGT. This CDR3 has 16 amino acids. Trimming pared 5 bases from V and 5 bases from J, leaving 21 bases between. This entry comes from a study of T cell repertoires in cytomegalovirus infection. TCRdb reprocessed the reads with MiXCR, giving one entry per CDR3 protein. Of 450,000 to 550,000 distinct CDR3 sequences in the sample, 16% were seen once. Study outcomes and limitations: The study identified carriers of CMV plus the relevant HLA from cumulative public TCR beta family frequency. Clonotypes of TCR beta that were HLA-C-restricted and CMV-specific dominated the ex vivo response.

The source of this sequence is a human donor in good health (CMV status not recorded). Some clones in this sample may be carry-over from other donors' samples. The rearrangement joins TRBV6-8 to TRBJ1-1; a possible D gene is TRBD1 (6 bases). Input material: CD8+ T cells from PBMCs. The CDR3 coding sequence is TGTGCCAGCAGTCGAGGGGGGCGTAAAATAGGGACTGAAGCTTTCTTT. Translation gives CASSRGGRKIGTEAFF.